Each of the 21 T cell receptor beta chains below was sequenced from the same sample in a study of CD8 T cells in Susac syndrome. Reverse transcription of about 0.5 to 1 ug RNA was carried out with random hexamers. TCRdb analysed the immunoSEQ multiplex PCR reads with MiXCR anew, one entry per CDR3 protein. The sample records more than 150,000 distinct CDR3 sequences, just under 95% being singletons. Sequenced material: CD8+ T cells from PBMCs. The receptors stem from a human donor with Susac syndrome.

The chain is built from TRBV6-5 and TRBJ2-1; TRBD1 matches 8 bases. V gave up 5 bases and J gave up 8 bases; unmatched junction bases: 8. The germline CDR1 and CDR2 sequences are MNHEY and SVGAGI. The CDR3 runs to 14 residues. CDR3 amino acids: CASSTTGGPHEQFF. CDR3 DNA: TGTGCCAGCAGTACTACAGGGGGACCCCATGAGCAGTTCTTC.

V usage is TRBV28 and J usage is TRBJ2-5; D remains unclear. Germline lookup yields CDR1 MDHEN and CDR2 SYDVKM. The CDR3 runs to 12 residues. V lost 7 bases and J lost 3, with 9 bases in between. CDR3 coding DNA: TGTGCCAGCATTGACACGAAAGAGACCCAGTACTTC. Translated: CASIDTKETQYF. Full variable domain (remainder filled in from reference TRBV28 and TRBJ2-5): DVKVTQSSRYLVKRTGEKVFLECVQDMDHENMFWYRQDPGLGLRLIYFSYDVKMKEKGDIPEGYSVSREKKERFSLILESASTNQTSMYLCASIDTKETQYFGPGTRLLVL.

This chain connects TRBV27 to TRBJ1-5; D not resolved. The germline V gene encodes CDR1 MNHEY and CDR2 SMNVEV (reference sequence). V was clipped by 2 bases and J by 4 bases, with 6 bases between them. This CDR3 is built from 13 residues. Here the CDR3 reads CASSLIGNQPQHF. In DNA form, the CDR3 reads TGTGCCAGCAGTTTAATCGGGAATCAGCCCCAGCATTTT.

The chain recombines TRBV24-1 with TRBJ2-1; the match to TRBD2 covers 8 bases. This CDR3 comprises 11 residues. Trimming removed 9 bases from V and 13 bases from J; junction bases left unmatched: 7. Germline CDR1 and CDR2: KGHDR and SFDVKD. The CDR3 here is CATAVAGFQFF. The CDR3 DNA reads TGTGCCACCGCGGTAGCGGGGTTTCAGTTCTTC.

This chain connects TRBV30 to TRBJ2-7; D unresolved. V gave up 0 bases and J gave up 4 bases, with 7 bases separating them. There are 12 residues in the CDR3. The V gene's germline CDR1 is GTSNPN and CDR2 SVGIG (reference sequence). The CDR3 loop is CAWSVNRYEQYF. The DNA for the CDR3 is TGTGCCTGGAGTGTAAATCGGTACGAGCAGTACTTC.

The chain has TRBV5-4 and TRBJ2-1; D is unclear. The CDR3 is 15 amino acids. The germline gives CDR1 SGHNT, CDR2 YYREEE (reference sequence). The germline V and J ends were trimmed by 0 bases and 1 base, with 8 bases remaining between them. As DNA, the CDR3 is TGTGCCAGCAGCTTGGCCAGGTCTTCCTACAATGAGCAGTTCTTC. Its translation: CASSLARSSYNEQFF. Full variable domain (remainder filled in from reference TRBV5-4 and TRBJ2-1): ETGVTQSPTHLIKTRGQQVTLRCSSQSGHNTVSWYQQALGQGPQFIFQYYREEENGRGNFPPRFSGLQFPNYSSELNVNALELDDSALYLCASSLARSSYNEQFFGPGTRLTVL.

The chain recombines TRBV19 with TRBJ1-5; weak D call: TRBD1 (5 bases). The CDR3 loop spans 16 amino acids. In germline, CDR1 is LNHDA, CDR2 SQIVND (reference sequence). Trimming left V 4 bases short and J 3 bases short, with 16 bases between. The CDR3 loop reads CASSRAGQGDNQPQHF. Written as DNA, the CDR3 is TGTGCCAGTAGTAGAGCGGGGCAGGGAGACAATCAGCCCCAGCATTTT.

V and J are TRBV4-1 and TRBJ2-7; 8 bases are a match to TRBD2. J gave up 6 bases and V 1 base, and 11 bases lay outside the gene matches. CDR1 is MGHRA and CDR2 is YSYEKL in the germline V gene. This CDR3 region has 16 residues. CDR3: CASSQGPGLGYVEQYF. The DNA of the CDR3 is TGCGCCAGCAGCCAAGGACCGGGACTAGGATATGTCGAGCAGTACTTC.

This CDR3 reads CASSAFRNTEAFF. DNA for the CDR3: TGTGCCAGCAGCGCCTTTAGGAACACTGAAGCTTTCTTT. The rearrangement uses TRBV9 and TRBJ1-1, with D unresolved. V was trimmed by 3 bases and J by 1 base, leaving 7 bases between them. The CDR3 spans 13 residues. In germline, CDR1 is SGDLS, CDR2 YYNGEE.

The chain couples TRBV9 to TRBJ2-7; D may match TRBD1 or TRBD2 (5 bases each). The CDR3 totals 16 residues. The V end was cut by 0 bases, the J end by 0 bases, with 13 bases between. Germline lookup yields CDR1 SGDLS and CDR2 YYNGEE. The CDR3 DNA sequence: TGTGCCAGCAGCGTAGTGGGGGACGCAGCCTCCTACGAGCAGTACTTC. This sequence encodes CASSVVGDAASYEQYF.

The chain employs TRBV30 and TRBJ1-1, with 7 positions matching TRBD1. CDR3 length: 18 residues. Unmatched junction bases numbered 19, after V lost 3 bases and J lost 3 bases. CDR1 is GTSNPN and CDR2 is SVGIG in the germline V gene (reference sequence). The CDR3 DNA sequence: TGTGCCTGGAGAGTGATGGGGGACAGTTTTTGGATTTACACTGAAGCTTTCTTT. Translated: CAWRVMGDSFWIYTEAFF. Using reference TRBV30 and TRBJ1-1 for the parts outside the CDR3, the full variable domain is SQTIHQWPATLVQPVGSPLSLECTVEGTSNPNLYWYRQAAGRGLQLLFYSVGIGQISSEVPQNLSASRPQDRQFILSSKKLLLSDSGFYLCAWRVMGDSFWIYTEAFFGQGTRLTVV.

The V gene is TRBV28, the J gene TRBJ1-2; maybe TRBD1 (5 bases). CDR3 size: 11 residues. The ends were cut back, 10 bases at V and 5 bases at J, with 11 bases in the middle. Germline CDR1 is MDHEN and CDR2 is SYDVKM. CDR3 protein: CATSPGYGYTF. The CDR3 DNA reads TGTGCCACTTCCCCAGGGTATGGCTACACCTTC.

The rearrangement links TRBV5-6 to TRBJ1-2, with 8 bases aligning to TRBD1. This CDR3 is built from 14 residues. The V and J ends lost 4 bases and 2 bases, in that order; junction bases with no gene match: 4. CDR1 is SGHDT and CDR2 is YYEEEE in the germline V gene. The CDR3 loop reads CASSETGANYGYTF. DNA for the CDR3: TGTGCCAGCAGCGAGACAGGGGCAAACTATGGCTACACCTTC.

The DNA for the CDR3 is TGTGCCTGGACTCGGGTAGATACGCAGTATTTT. Translated, it gives CAWTRVDTQYF. V usage is TRBV30 and J usage is TRBJ2-3; D remains ambiguous. CDR1 is GTSNPN and CDR2 is SVGIG in the germline V gene (reference sequence). CDR3 length equals 11 residues. Trimming took off 4 bases at V and 5 bases at J, with 7 bases between the two ends.

V is TRBV18 and J is TRBJ1-2, with D possibly matching TRBD1 (6 bases). CDR3 length: 15 residues. Germline V gene sequence: CDR1 KGHSH, CDR2 LQKENI. V was clipped by 0 bases and J by 4 bases, with 12 bases between them. The CDR3 loop is CASSPPSGASYGYTF. The CDR3 nucleotides are TGTGCCAGCTCACCACCGTCGGGGGCCAGCTATGGCTACACCTTC. The entire variable domain, with the rest obtained from reference TRBV18 and TRBJ1-2, is as follows: NAGVMQNPRHLVRRRGQEARLRCSPMKGHSHVYWYRQLPEEGLKFMVYLQKENIIDESGMPKERFSAEFPKEGPSILRIQQVVRGDSAAYFCASSPPSGASYGYTFGSGTRLTVV.

This sequence joins TRBV27 and TRBJ2-1, with 12 bases identical to TRBD1. V lost 1 base, J lost 6 bases, and 4 bases stayed unmatched. The length of the CDR3 is 16 residues. Germline V gives CDR1 MNHEY, CDR2 SMNVEV (reference sequence). The CDR3 is CASSLLGTGGSNEQFF. CDR3 nucleotides: TGTGCCAGCAGTTTATTAGGGACAGGGGGCTCCAATGAGCAGTTCTTC.

This chain connects TRBV9 to TRBJ1-4, with a weak D call TRBD1 (5 bases). Germline V gives CDR1 SGDLS, CDR2 YYNGEE. The CDR3 sequence is 14 residues long. V was shortened by 4 bases and J by 3 bases, with 10 bases between the two germline ends. The CDR3 region has the DNA TGTGCCAGCAGCTCGGGGCAGGCTAATGAAAAACTGTTTTTT. It codes for CASSSGQANEKLFF.

The CDR3 spells CSARAENLPYEQYF. DNA of the CDR3: TGCAGTGCTAGGGCGGAAAATCTACCCTACGAGCAGTACTTC. The chain carries TRBV20-1 and TRBJ2-7; no clear D. This CDR3 contains 14 residues. Germline CDR1 reads DFQATT; CDR2 reads SNEGSKA (reference sequence). V was shortened by 3 bases and J by 2 bases, with 14 bases between the two germline ends.

The rearrangement joins TRBV5-4 to TRBJ2-1; D ambiguous. V lost 4 bases and J lost 10, with 15 bases in between. Germline CDR1 SGHNT, CDR2 YYREEE (reference sequence). The CDR3 sequence is 13 residues long. The CDR3 loop is CASSRSYGGEQFF. For the CDR3, the DNA is TGTGCCAGCAGCCGATCGTATGGTGGAGAGCAGTTCTTC.

This chain's CDR3 is CASSLYALPDTQYF. As DNA, the CDR3 is TGTGCCAGCAGCTTATATGCGCTCCCGGATACGCAGTATTTT. The rearrangement uses TRBV11-1 and TRBJ2-3, with unresolved D. Germline loops: CDR1 SGHAT, CDR2 FQDESV (reference sequence). The CDR3 sequence is 14 residues long. V was pared by 2 bases and J by 6 bases, with 12 bases between.

The gene calls are TRBV21-1 and TRBJ2-7; TRBD1 was called by the table and not checked on the DNA. TRBV21-1 is listed as a pseudogene. The CDR3 is 16 residues long. CDR3 bases: TGTGCCAGCAGCAAAGTTACCGGGACAGGCACCTACGAGCAGTACTTC. It specifies CASSKVTGTGTYEQYF.